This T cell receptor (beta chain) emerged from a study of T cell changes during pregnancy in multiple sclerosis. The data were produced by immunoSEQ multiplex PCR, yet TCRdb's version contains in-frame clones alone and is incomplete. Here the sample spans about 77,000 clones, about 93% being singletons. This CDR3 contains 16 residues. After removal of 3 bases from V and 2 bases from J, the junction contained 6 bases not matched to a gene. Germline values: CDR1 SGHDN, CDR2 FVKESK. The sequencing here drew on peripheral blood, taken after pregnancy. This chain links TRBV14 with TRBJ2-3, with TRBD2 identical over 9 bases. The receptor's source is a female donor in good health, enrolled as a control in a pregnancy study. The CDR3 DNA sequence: TGTGCCAGCAGCCACTTAGCGGGAGTCGTCACAGATACGCAGTATTTT. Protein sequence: CASSHLAGVVTDTQYF.